Reported below is one TCR beta chain. The data derive from a study of shared clonotypes between healthy human individuals. Naive CD8 cells lacked CD45RO, underwent positive selection for CCR7 and left out terminally differentiated effector memory CD45RA+ cells. Sequenced by immunoSEQ multiplex PCR; TCRdb stores in-frame clones only, minus some. Found here are some 2 million clones, approximately 94% of them singletons; the top ten hold more than 0.95%. Trimming cost V 2 bases and J 1 base, with 12 bases left between them. Germline V gene sequence: CDR1 SQVTM, CDR2 ANQGSEA. The CDR3 runs to 14 residues.

This receptor was taken from a young man in good health. The chain couples TRBV29-1 to TRBJ2-7, with D unclear. Sequencing was performed on naive CD8+ T cells sorted from blood. CDR3 sequence (DNA): TGCAGCGTTGAATCCGGCTCAGTTTCCTACGAGCAGTACTTC. Translating gives CSVESGSVSYEQYF.